This entry is about one T cell receptor beta chain. This receptor's antigen is unknown. No clone much larger than this one lies a single base away; base qualities are absent. The CDR3 regions of human TCRbeta chains were analyzed by immunosequencing. The original methods were these. TCRs in the repertoires were compared against a reference library of SARS-CoV-2-specific TCRs that had been generated with the MIRA antigen-specificity platform. Breadth was defined as the fraction of unique TCRs that were SARS-CoV-2-associated, and depth was defined as the fraction of total T cells that were SARS-CoV-2-associated. Using the MIRA data, each spike-specific TCR was mapped to the spike region that the TCR reacts to and placed in a CD4 or CD8 class. Log10-transformed breadth and depth values were compared by one-way ANOVA with Sidak's multiple comparisons tests. TCRdb stores this immuneACCESS table with in-frame sequences only. Part of the clones is absent; in the studies checked, under half of the shortfall reflects unresolved V genes, and no reason is known for the rest. V, J and clone size are taken as reported in that table, and D and trimming were inferred from the DNA itself. Within this sample are 130,000 or so clones, with about 93% of them counted one time only. Together, the top ten hold approximately 6.3% of the sample.

There are 15 amino acids in the CDR3, from cysteine to phenylalanine inclusive. Of the read, only the CDR3 DNA is kept; its 45 bases are in frame from base 1. The germline V gene yields MNHEY for CDR1 and SVGAGI for CDR2. Trimming at the junction amounts to 0 bases on V and 3 bases on J, and the germline ends lie 12 bases apart. The label giving this sample's time point can be read as: baseline before first vaccination. Vaccinee samples were obtained from the UK trials COV001 and COV002, which included a single-blind randomized controlled phase 2/3 trial of AZD1222 (ChAdOx1 nCoV-19) in healthy adults. For TCRbeta chain sequencing, PBMC samples from trial participants were taken at day 0 and at day 28 after the second dose. This record comes from a study of T cell responses to AZD1222 COVID-19 vaccine (dated by TCRdb to the early 2020s). Notes on the research overall: AZD1222 recipients given second doses at about 4 weeks or at about 12 weeks were pooled, since spike-specific TCR depth and breadth were not found to differ between the two schedules. A total of 230 to 250 trial participants underwent TCR sequencing, of whom roughly 210 received two doses of AZD1222 and some 26 received two doses of the MenACWY control vaccine. Trial participants were enrolled into age subgroups of 18-55, 56-69 and 70-plus years, which contained 148, 28 and 57 TCR-sequenced participants, respectively.

Findings and caveats that apply to the study as a whole: Participants were mostly white British and included more females than males, and it was suggested by the authors that clonal diversity may have been underestimated. Epitopes outside the regions mutated in the B.1.351 and B.1.1.7 variants were reportedly recognized by nearly half of the unique spike-specific TCRs. Conclusions about previously exposed vaccinees are limited because only a handful of AZD1222 recipients were SARS-CoV-2 seropositive at baseline. The whole spike protein was spanned by vaccine-associated CD4 TCRs, and dominant responses were seen in regions 160-218 and 743-854. The 56-69-year group was small, and its depth increase did not reach significance, likely because of low power. Spike-specific TCR breadth and depth rose significantly after two AZD1222 doses compared with day 0 and with MenACWY recipients. Because no samples from the day 14 peak response were available, repertoires could be characterized only after the peak T cell response.

Sequenced material: peripheral blood, taken on day 0 of AZD1222 vaccination. This TCR derives from an adult in good health. The V and J segments used are TRBV6-5 and TRBJ2-7; a tentative D call is TRBD2 (6 bases match). The sequenced DNA: TGTGCCAGCAGTTACTCGATAGGGAGGAACTACGAGCAGTACTTC. It codes for CASSYSIGRNYEQYF.